This passage covers 26 T cell receptor beta chains from one sample sequenced in a study of T cell repertoires in cytomegalovirus infection. One entry per CDR3 protein, called by TCRdb with MiXCR from the reads. This sample has approximately 910,000 distinct CDR3 sequences, with under 40% found just once. Their recognized antigens are unknown. The sequencing used cultured CD8+ T cells from PBMCs, collected from culture after CMV antigen stimulation. Receptor source: a human donor in good health (CMV status not recorded). Some clones in this sample may be carry-over from other donors' samples.

A few counts support this clonotype. V usage is TRBV7-8 and J usage is TRBJ1-1; 7 bases line up with TRBD1. The germline CDR1 and CDR2 sequences are SGHVS and FQNEAQ. With V trimmed by 1 base and J by 0 bases, 2 bases remained unmatched. This CDR3 is 15 amino acids long. The CDR3 protein is CASSLEGALNTEAFF. The CDR3 DNA follows: TGTGCCAGCAGCTTAGAGGGGGCCCTGAACACTGAAGCTTTCTTT.

The V and J genes are TRBV5-6 and TRBJ2-5, with D perhaps matching TRBD1 or TRBD2 (5 bases each). The CDR3 is 15 amino acids. Germline CDR1 and CDR2: SGHDT and YYEEEE. The V gene lost 3 bases and the J gene lost 1 base, with 13 bases spanning the gap. CDR3 sequence reads: CASSYGTSVQETQYF. DNA of the CDR3: TGTGCCAGCAGCTACGGGACGTCTGTCCAAGAGACCCAGTACTTC.

V gene TRBV27 combines with J gene TRBJ1-3; the D gene is possibly TRBD1 (6 bases). Germline-derived CDR1 and CDR2 are MNHEY and SMNVEV (reference sequence). The CDR3 extends over 15 amino acids. Trimming shortened V by 6 bases and J by 2 bases, and 14 bases separated the two germline ends. CDR3 sequence reads: CASRRGGGAGNTIYF. The DNA of the CDR3 is TGTGCCAGCAGGAGGGGGGGAGGGGCTGGAAACACCATATATTTT.

This clonotype was seen many times. The rearrangement links TRBV6-1 to TRBJ1-1, with D unclear. CDR3 length equals 11 residues. Germline lookup yields CDR1 MNHNS and CDR2 SASEGT. Trimming shortened V by 9 bases and J by 0 bases, and 5 bases separated the two germline ends. In DNA form, the CDR3 reads TGTGCCAGTCACCTGAACACTGAAGCTTTCTTT. It codes for CASHLNTEAFF.

CDR3 residues: CASSLGAHGQFF. The CDR3 nucleotides are TGTGCCAGCAGCCTGGGGGCACACGGACAGTTCTTC. V is TRBV12-3 or TRBV12-4 and J is TRBJ2-1; D is possibly TRBD1 (6 bases). This CDR3 has 12 amino acids. V was cut by 6 bases and J by 13 bases, with 16 bases left in between.

V is TRBV4-1 and J is TRBJ2-7; D gene ambiguous. V lost 1 base, J lost 3 bases, and 10 bases lay in between. The V gene's germline CDR1 is MGHRA and CDR2 YSYEKL. This CDR3 is 14 amino acids long. The CDR3 sequence: CASSQALTSYEQYV. The CDR3 DNA reads as TGCGCCAGCAGCCAAGCTCTCACCAGCTACGAGCAGTACGTC.

This clonotype appeared many times. The chain links TRBV7-2 to TRBJ2-7, with D hard to call. Trimming took off 1 base at V and 5 bases at J, with 15 bases between the two ends. The germline gives CDR1 SGHTA, CDR2 FQGNSA. This CDR3 region has 15 residues. CDR3 in amino acids: CASSLDRPLFDEQYF. The CDR3 bases are TGTGCCAGCAGCTTAGATAGGCCCCTCTTCGACGAGCAGTACTTC.

This chain uses TRBV27 with TRBJ1-1, with D tentatively TRBD1 (5 bases). The V gene lost 4 bases and the J gene lost 8 bases, with 17 bases spanning the gap. This CDR3 contains 14 residues. CDR1 is MNHEY and CDR2 is SMNVEV in the germline V gene (reference sequence). Written as DNA, the CDR3 is TGTGCCAGCAGTTACCTTGGGGGACGACTAGAAGCTTTCTTT. Translating it yields CASSYLGGRLEAFF.

About this clonotype itself: A read error may be the cause here, since a much bigger clone is one base away. V is TRBV7-6 and J is TRBJ2-7, with TRBD1 identical over 8 bases. The CDR3 runs to 13 residues. In germline, CDR1 is SGHVS, CDR2 FNYEAQ. CDR3 sequence (DNA): TGTGCCTGCAGCTCCTCCAGGGGGCATGAGCAGTACTTC. Its translation is CACSSSRGHEQYF.

This clonotype was detected ten times or more. The V gene is TRBV7-2, the J gene TRBJ2-5, with D possibly TRBD2 on 5 matching bases. There are 14 residues in the CDR3. The V end lost 4 bases, the J end lost 5 bases, and 14 bases lay between the germline ends. CDR1 is SGHTA, CDR2 FQGNSA, per germline. The chain's CDR3 is CASSWMDEGETQYF. The CDR3, as DNA: TGTGCCAGCAGCTGGATGGACGAGGGTGAGACCCAGTACTTC.

This clonotype has only a few counts. The CDR3 region is CASSLAASGSYRVEGYTF. CDR3 sequence (DNA): TGTGCCAGCAGCTTAGCTGCTTCGGGTTCCTACAGGGTAGAAGGCTACACCTTC. This chain joins TRBV7-6 and TRBJ1-2; a weak D match, TRBD1 (6 bases). The V end was cut by 0 bases, the J end by 8 bases, with 25 bases between. This CDR3 is 18 amino acids long. In germline, CDR1 is SGHVS, CDR2 FNYEAQ.

This clonotype was counted a single time. CDR3 sequence: CASIGGDTGELFF. The CDR3 DNA reads as TGTGCCAGCATCGGGGGGGACACCGGGGAGCTGTTTTTT. The gene calls are TRBV5-4 and TRBJ2-2; 8 bases agree with TRBD2. The germline V gene has CDR1 SGHNT and CDR2 YYREEE (reference sequence). The CDR3 has 13 amino acids. V dropped 6 bases and J dropped 3; count of bases not matched to a gene: 1.

Only a few counts were recorded for this clonotype. This chain uses TRBV12-3 or TRBV12-4 with TRBJ2-5; D remains ambiguous. This CDR3 spans 12 amino acids. V was pared by 6 bases and J by 1 base, with 6 bases between. The CDR3 is CASRDGQETQYF. CDR3 DNA: TGTGCCAGCAGGGACGGCCAAGAGACCCAGTACTTC.

This clonotype was counted between two and nine times. The chain recombines TRBV27 with TRBJ2-1; 10 bases map to TRBD2. CDR1 and CDR2 from the germline V gene are MNHEY and SMNVEV (reference sequence). The length of the CDR3 is 15 residues. Germline trimming cut 3 bases from V and 12 bases from J; bases unmatched to any gene: 11. The CDR3 DNA sequence: TGTGCCAGCAGTTTGCACCCGGGAGCGGGGGGGGGGCAGTTCTTC. Translated, it gives CASSLHPGAGGGQFF.

The gene calls are TRBV4-1 and TRBJ2-7; D might be TRBD2 (6 bases). In germline, CDR1 is MGHRA, CDR2 YSYEKL. V was shortened by 0 bases and J by 6 bases, with 9 bases between the two germline ends. The CDR3 is 13 amino acids. The CDR3 region is CASSQEKGGEQYF. The CDR3 nucleotides are TGCGCCAGCAGCCAAGAAAAGGGAGGCGAGCAGTACTTC.

This clonotype showed up just a few times. The chain combines TRBV27 with TRBJ1-1; no definite D call. The CDR3 length is 12 residues. CDR1 is MNHEY and CDR2 is SMNVEV in the germline V gene (reference sequence). The V gene lost 7 bases and the J gene lost 3 bases, with 9 bases spanning the gap. The DNA of the CDR3 is TGTGCCAGCACCCAAAGGGACACTGAAGCTTTCTTT. Encoded protein: CASTQRDTEAFF.

This clonotype was recorded a few times. The chain uses TRBV12-3 or TRBV12-4 and TRBJ2-3; 10 bases are a match to TRBD1. The CDR3 sequence is 17 residues long. V shed 8 bases and J 6 bases; nucleotides not matched to a gene: 17. This CDR3 reads CASGLLDRGPETDTQYF. CDR3 sequence (DNA): TGTGCCAGCGGACTCCTCGACAGGGGGCCCGAGACGGATACGCAGTATTTT.

This clonotype was found a few times. The chain carries TRBV7-6 and TRBJ2-3, with 10 bases that match TRBD2. The trim removed 4 bases at V and 5 bases at J, leaving 6 bases unmatched. The CDR3 extends over 15 amino acids. Germline-derived CDR1 and CDR2 are SGHVS and FNYEAQ. The CDR3 DNA sequence: TGTGCCAGCAGCTCCCTAGCGGGGGCGGGAGATACGCAGTATTTT. The encoded protein is CASSSLAGAGDTQYF.

This clonotype was counted only a few times. The rearrangement links TRBV10-2 to TRBJ2-1; 9 bases match TRBD1. Trimming at V came to 8 bases and at J to 8 bases, leaving 7 bases not matched to a gene. The V gene's germline CDR1 is WSHSY and CDR2 SAAADI. This CDR3 has 13 amino acids. The CDR3 nucleotides are TGCGCCAGCGAGGGGACAGGGTTCCATGAGCAGTTCTTC. Translated: CASEGTGFHEQFF.

The genes are TRBV15 and TRBJ2-7; D ambiguous. Germline values: CDR1 LNHNV, CDR2 YYDKDF (reference sequence). V dropped 0 bases and J dropped 3 bases, with 9 bases sitting between them. There are 14 residues in the CDR3. In DNA, the CDR3 is TGTGCCACCAGCAGAGATAGGAGCGACTACGAGCAGTACGTC. It yields the protein CATSRDRSDYEQYV.

V is TRBV5-4 and J is TRBJ2-7; D is perhaps TRBD1 or TRBD2 (5 bases each). Germline V CDR1 and CDR2: SGHNT, YYREEE (reference sequence). V was trimmed by 4 bases and J by 4 bases, leaving 12 bases between them. This CDR3 comprises 13 residues. In DNA form, the CDR3 reads TGTGCCAGCAGCGCCCGGGACGATTACGAGCAGTACGTC. It yields the protein CASSARDDYEQYV.

The V call is TRBV10-3, the J call TRBJ1-4, with 9 nucleotides matching TRBD1. Per germline, CDR1 ENHRY and CDR2 SYGVKD. The CDR3 is 15 residues long. J lost 3 bases, V lost 6 bases, and 5 bases had no gene match. The CDR3 spells CAIRGQGEPNEKLFF. The CDR3 DNA reads TGTGCCATCAGGGGACAGGGTGAGCCTAATGAAAAACTGTTTTTT.

This clonotype was observed a handful of times. The chain links TRBV7-9 to TRBJ2-2; no firm D call. Looked up from germline, CDR1 is SEHNR and CDR2 is FQNEAQ (reference sequence). Trimming took 5 bases from V and 3 from J, leaving 7 bases between them. CDR3 length: 13 amino acids. CDR3 loop: CASSAPHTGELFF. In DNA, the CDR3 is TGTGCCAGCAGCGCTCCTCACACCGGGGAGCTGTTTTTT.

The V gene is TRBV19, the J gene TRBJ2-5; D unclear. The CDR3 totals 13 residues. V dropped 3 bases and J dropped 2 bases, with 7 bases sitting between them. CDR1 and CDR2 from the germline V gene are LNHDA and SQIVND (reference sequence). The CDR3 bases are TGTGCCAGTAGTATGTTTTTTCAAGAGACCCAGTACTTC. Protein product: CASSMFFQETQYF.

V and J are TRBV7-9 and TRBJ2-4, with 11 nucleotides matching TRBD2. This CDR3 has 18 amino acids. The V and J ends lost 1 base and 1 base, in that order; junction bases with no gene match: 6. Germline CDR1 reads SEHNR; CDR2 reads FQNEAQ (reference sequence). CDR3 coding DNA: TGTGCCAGCAGCTTAGTCGAGACTAGCGGGGATGCCAAAAACATTCAGTACTTC. It yields the protein CASSLVETSGDAKNIQYF.

This clonotype has at least ten counts. The rearrangement uses TRBV12-3 or TRBV12-4 and TRBJ2-3; the match to TRBD2 covers 10 bases. The CDR3 has 15 amino acids. V lost 2 bases to trimming and J lost 4 bases; unmatched junction nucleotides: 3. CDR3 loop: CASSLRSGGSDTQYF. Written as DNA, the CDR3 is TGTGCCAGCAGTTTACGTAGCGGGGGGTCAGATACGCAGTATTTT.